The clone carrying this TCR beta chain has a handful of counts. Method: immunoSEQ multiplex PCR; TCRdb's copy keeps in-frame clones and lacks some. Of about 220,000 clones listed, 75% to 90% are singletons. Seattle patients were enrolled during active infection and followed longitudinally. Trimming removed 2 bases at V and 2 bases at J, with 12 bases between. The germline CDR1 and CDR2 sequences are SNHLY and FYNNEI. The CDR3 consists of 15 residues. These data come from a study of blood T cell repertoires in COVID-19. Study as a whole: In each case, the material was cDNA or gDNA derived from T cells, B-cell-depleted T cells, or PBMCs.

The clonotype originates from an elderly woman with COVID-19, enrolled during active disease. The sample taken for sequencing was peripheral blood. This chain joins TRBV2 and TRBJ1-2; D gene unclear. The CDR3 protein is CASSELGRSNYGYTF. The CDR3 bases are TGTGCCAGCAGTGAATTAGGGAGGTCAAACTATGGCTACACCTTC.